The 20 T cell receptor beta chains presented below share a single source sample, sequenced in a study of T cell repertoires in cytomegalovirus infection. The antigens these receptors bind are not known. MiXCR, run by TCRdb on the reads, gives a single entry per CDR3 protein. This table has over 250,000 distinct CDR3 sequences, less than 25% appearing once. This sample comprised cultured PBMCs, obtained from culture after CMV antigen stimulation. The source is a human donor in good health (CMV status not recorded). Some clones in this sample may be carry-over from other donors' samples.

This clonotype was found many times. The chain couples TRBV7-2 to TRBJ1-6; D ambiguous. Per germline, CDR1 SGHTA and CDR2 FQGNSA. This CDR3 has 15 amino acids. The V end was cut by 3 bases, the J end by 9 bases, with 15 bases between. DNA for the CDR3: TGTGCCAGCAGCTTCATCCCGGAGCGAGGTTCACCCCTCCACTTT. This sequence encodes CASSFIPERGSPLHF.

The rearrangement links TRBV7-9 to TRBJ2-3; TRBD1 agrees at 9 bases. This CDR3 is built from 16 residues. V shed 5 bases and J 0 bases; nucleotides not matched to a gene: 6. Germline V CDR1 and CDR2: SEHNR, FQNEAQ (reference sequence). The CDR3 nucleotides are TGTGCCAGCAGCCCTAGACAGGGGGTGAGCACAGATACGCAGTATTTT. Its protein is CASSPRQGVSTDTQYF.

J is TRBJ2-1 and V is TRBV5-1; D is possibly TRBD1 (6 bases). Germline V gene data show CDR1 as SGHRS and CDR2 as YFSETQ. Trimming removed 2 bases from V and 9 bases from J, with 24 bases in between. The CDR3 is 17 amino acids. CDR3 nucleotides: TGCGCCAGCAGCTTAGAGATCCGGCTAGCTTGGGACACTGAGCAGTTCTTC. Protein: CASSLEIRLAWDTEQFF.

This clonotype was observed once. A much larger clonotype is one base distant, so this may be a read error. V gene TRBV7-2 combines with J gene TRBJ2-3; a weak D match, TRBD2 (5 bases). The V gene's germline CDR1 is SGHTA and CDR2 FQGNSA. The CDR3 has 14 amino acids. V gave up 5 bases and J gave up 3 bases, with 12 bases separating them. The CDR3 nucleotides are TGTGCCAGCAGCCGGATTACTAGTACAGATACGCAGTATTTT. Translating it yields CASSRITSTDTQYF.

This clonotype was detected many times. V gene TRBV7-2 combines with J gene TRBJ2-3; TRBD2 aligns across 7 bases. Germline CDR1 reads SGHTA; CDR2 reads FQGNSA. With 7 bases clipped from V and 0 bases from J, the junction kept 10 bases outside the gene matches. The CDR3 runs to 16 residues. The CDR3 loop reads CASTGGSGASTDTQYF. The CDR3 bases are TGTGCCAGCACCGGGGGGAGCGGTGCTAGCACAGATACGCAGTATTTT.

This clonotype was seen more than once but under ten times. The chain uses TRBV12-5 and TRBJ1-2; possible D gene TRBD1, 6 bases. Germline assignment: CDR1 LGHNT and CDR2 FRNRAP. The CDR3 extends over 14 amino acids. Trimming pared 0 bases from V and 2 bases from J, leaving 7 bases between. CDR3 sequence: CASGLVTGNYGYTF. The CDR3 DNA sequence: TGTGCTAGTGGTTTGGTTACAGGGAACTATGGCTACACCTTC.

This rearrangement joins TRBV5-6 to TRBJ2-2, with 7 bases fitting TRBD2. V lost 5 bases to trimming and J lost 4 bases; unmatched junction nucleotides: 8. The CDR3 sequence is 15 residues long. Germline V CDR1 and CDR2: SGHDT, YYEEEE. The CDR3 DNA reads as TGTGCCAGCAGAAATCTAGCGGTAATCACCGGGGAGCTGTTTTTT. Translation gives CASRNLAVITGELFF.

Many counts were recorded for this clonotype. V usage is TRBV6-8 and J usage is TRBJ2-1, with 8 positions matching TRBD2. This CDR3 contains 15 residues. CDR1 MNHGY and CDR2 SAAAGT come from the germline V gene. V was pared by 2 bases and J by 3 bases, with 3 bases of the junction left unmatched. In nucleotides, the CDR3 is TGTGCCAGCAGTTACGGGCTAGCGGGCTACAATGAGCAGTTCTTC. The encoded protein is CASSYGLAGYNEQFF.

The chain combines TRBV20-1 with TRBJ2-1, with a possible D match to TRBD2 (5 bases). Trimming shortened V by 3 bases and J by 3 bases, and 12 bases separated the two germline ends. The CDR3 contains 14 residues. Germline V gives CDR1 DFQATT, CDR2 SNEGSKA (reference sequence). The CDR3 region has the DNA TGCAGTGCTAGGGGTATAAGCGGCTACAATGAGCAGTTCTTC. As protein: CSARGISGYNEQFF.

The V call is TRBV29-1, the J call TRBJ2-7, with 7 positions matching TRBD2. The V and J ends lost 1 base and 7 bases, in that order; junction bases with no gene match: 4. The germline CDR1 and CDR2 sequences are SQVTM and ANQGSEA. This CDR3 spans 12 amino acids. In DNA, the CDR3 is TGCAGCGTTGAAGTGGGGGGGGGAGAGCAGTACGTC. Protein product: CSVEVGGGEQYV.

This sequence joins TRBV6-6 and TRBJ2-2, with TRBD2 as a possible D gene (6 bases). In germline, CDR1 is MNHNY, CDR2 SVGAGI (reference sequence). The ends were cut back, 2 bases at V and 1 base at J, with 11 bases in the middle. This CDR3 has 16 residues. CDR3: CASSYASSVNTGELFF. CDR3 nucleotide sequence: TGTGCCAGCAGTTACGCGTCTAGCGTGAACACCGGGGAGCTGTTTTTT.

This clonotype was observed a single time. This chain links TRBV5-1 with TRBJ2-1; possible D gene TRBD2, 5 bases. The CDR3 has 13 amino acids. CDR1 is SGHRS, CDR2 YFSETQ, per germline. V was clipped by 6 bases and J by 3 bases, with 10 bases between them. The CDR3 DNA follows: TGCGCCAGCAAACGGGAATACTACAATGAGCAGTTCTTC. It encodes CASKREYYNEQFF.

The chain couples TRBV12-3 or TRBV12-4 to TRBJ1-2, with D unresolved. Trimming removed 6 bases at V and 1 base at J, with 12 bases between. This CDR3 contains 14 residues. As DNA, the CDR3 is TGTGCCAGCAGCTTCCACGCCATTAACTATGGCTACACCTTC. As protein: CASSFHAINYGYTF.

This chain connects TRBV12-3 or TRBV12-4 to TRBJ1-2; no firm D call. The V end lost 1 base, the J end lost 8 bases, and 11 bases lay between the germline ends. The CDR3 consists of 13 residues. This CDR3 is CASSLVQRSGYTF. The CDR3 bases are TGTGCCAGCAGTTTAGTTCAGAGGTCCGGCTACACCTTC.

The chain carries TRBV19 and TRBJ1-4; 7 nucleotides agree with TRBD1. Germline CDR1 reads LNHDA; CDR2 reads SQIVND (reference sequence). The CDR3 length is 11 residues. V dropped 6 bases and J dropped 10; count of bases not matched to a gene: 2. CDR3: CASRSGGKLFF. The DNA for the CDR3 is TGTGCCAGTAGATCAGGGGGAAAACTGTTTTTT.

The chain carries TRBV19 and TRBJ2-5; 10 bases match TRBD1. CDR1 is LNHDA and CDR2 is SQIVND in the germline V gene (reference sequence). The CDR3 is made up of 14 amino acids. The V gene end was trimmed by 9 bases and the J gene end by 6 bases; junction bases not matched to a gene: 10. The CDR3 sequence: CASSDRGREKTQYF. DNA of the CDR3: TGTGCCAGCAGCGACAGGGGGCGAGAGAAGACCCAGTACTTC.

This clonotype was counted at least ten times. The chain combines TRBV7-2 with TRBJ2-3; no clear D. Germline lookup yields CDR1 SGHTA and CDR2 FQGNSA. Trimming shortened V by 3 bases and J by 7 bases, and 11 bases separated the two germline ends. CDR3 length equals 13 residues. This CDR3 reads CASSLSWSHTQYF. The CDR3 DNA reads as TGTGCCAGCAGCTTGAGCTGGTCCCATACGCAGTATTTT.

At least ten counts were recorded for this clonotype. J is TRBJ1-1 and V is TRBV7-2; 7 bases map to TRBD1. Per the germline V gene, CDR1 is SGHTA and CDR2 is FQGNSA. The CDR3 sequence is 16 residues long. Trimming at V came to 5 bases and at J to 0 bases, leaving 9 bases not matched to a gene. CDR3 coding DNA: TGTGCCAGCAGCCCGTTGACAGGGCGAATGAACACTGAAGCTTTCTTT. It is translated as CASSPLTGRMNTEAFF.

The rearrangement joins TRBV7-8 to TRBJ2-5; TRBD2 agrees at 11 bases. This CDR3 region has 17 residues. The germline V gene has CDR1 SGHVS and CDR2 FQNEAQ. The trim removed 1 base at V and 4 bases at J, leaving 8 bases unmatched. The CDR3 region has the DNA TGTGCCAGCAGCTTAGGAATAGCGGGAGGGCCGGGAGAGACCCAGTACTTC. It specifies CASSLGIAGGPGETQYF.

As to this clonotype: The junction departs from the called germline gene at one end, perhaps through a read error. V is TRBV7-3 and J is TRBJ2-1; D ambiguous. The length of the CDR3 is 12 residues. The germline gives CDR1 SGHTA, CDR2 FQGTGA. CDR3 DNA sequence: TGTGCCAGCAGCATAACTCGGAATGAGCAGTTCTTC. Encoded protein: CASSITRNEQFF.